These 13 T cell receptor beta chains came from one sample sequenced in a study of T cell repertoires in cytomegalovirus infection. TCRdb reanalysed the reads using MiXCR and keeps one entry per CDR3 protein. The repertoire includes fewer than 25,000 distinct CDR3 sequences, about 22% of them detected once, and approximately 90% sits in the top ten. No antigens are known for them. Sequencing used CD8+ T cells from cultured PBMCs, obtained from culture after CMV antigen stimulation. All receptors come from a human donor in good health (CMV status not recorded). Some clones in this sample may be carry-over from other donors' samples.

This clonotype was seen only a few times. The J gene is TRBJ2-1, the V gene TRBV7-3; D tentatively fits TRBD1 or TRBD2 (5 bases each). This CDR3 comprises 15 residues. The V gene's germline CDR1 is SGHTA and CDR2 FQGTGA. V was cut by 3 bases and J by 5 bases, with 14 bases left in between. The CDR3 sequence is CASSLSGPSNNEQFF. CDR3 nucleotides: TGTGCCAGCAGCTTGTCGGGGCCCAGTAACAATGAGCAGTTCTTC.

This clonotype was found many times. The chain carries TRBV2 and TRBJ1-1, with D uncertain. This CDR3 comprises 15 residues. Per the germline V gene, CDR1 is SNHLY and CDR2 is FYNNEI. Trimming took 6 bases from V and 3 from J, leaving 17 bases between them. CDR3 region: CASSPGTGWDTEAFF. The CDR3 DNA is TGTGCCAGCAGCCCCGGTACGGGGTGGGACACTGAAGCTTTCTTT.

This clonotype was recorded many times. The J gene is TRBJ1-1, the V gene TRBV27; unclear D gene. The CDR3 totals 13 residues. Germline V gives CDR1 MNHEY, CDR2 SMNVEV (reference sequence). The V end was cut by 3 bases, the J end by 6 bases, with 11 bases between. The CDR3: CASSFGLSAEAFF. CDR3 in DNA: TGTGCCAGCAGTTTTGGACTTAGCGCTGAAGCTTTCTTT.

The genes are TRBV6-5 and TRBJ2-1, with 10 bases lining up with TRBD2. Germline V gives CDR1 MNHEY, CDR2 SVGAGI. Trimming took 5 bases from V and 0 from J; bases not matched to a gene: 4. This CDR3 comprises 16 residues. The CDR3 loop is CASSLSGGSSYNEQFF. As DNA, the CDR3 is TGTGCCAGCAGTCTTAGCGGGGGGAGCTCCTACAATGAGCAGTTCTTC.

The genes are TRBV6-1 and TRBJ1-5; D gene uncertain. CDR1 and CDR2 from the germline V gene are MNHNS and SASEGT. The CDR3 spans 15 residues. Trimming cost V 2 bases and J 6 bases, with 14 bases left between them. The CDR3 protein is CASSEKDLWGQPQHF. CDR3 DNA: TGTGCCAGCAGTGAAAAGGATCTGTGGGGTCAGCCCCAGCATTTT.

This clonotype was seen many times. The chain employs TRBV6-2 or TRBV6-3 and TRBJ1-5; TRBD1 is a possible D gene (6 bases). CDR1 is MNHEY and CDR2 is SVGEGT in the germline V gene. The CDR3 is 15 residues long. Trimming removed 2 bases at V and 6 bases at J, with 14 bases between. CDR3 sequence (DNA): TGTGCCAGCAGTTACCCTCCGGACAGAGCTCAGCCCCAGCATTTT. Translated, it gives CASSYPPDRAQPQHF.

The chain recombines TRBV6-2 or TRBV6-3 with TRBJ2-1, with 10 bases fitting TRBD2. With V trimmed by 5 bases and J by 0 bases, 22 bases remained unmatched. Germline-derived CDR1 and CDR2 are MNHEY and SVGEGT. The CDR3 runs 22 residues. CDR3 region: CASSRPRRSLAGEPSSYNEQFF. The CDR3, as DNA: TGTGCCAGCAGTCGCCCCCGGCGGTCCCTAGCGGGGGAACCAAGCTCCTACAATGAGCAGTTCTTC.

With regard to this clonotype: One junction end disagrees with the germline gene, perhaps due to a read error. The V gene is TRBV4-1, the J gene TRBJ2-7; 7 bases fit TRBD2. Germline assignment: CDR1 MGHRA and CDR2 YSYEKL. The CDR3 has 15 amino acids. The CDR3 DNA sequence: TGTGCCAGCAGCCCTTGGGGGGGGAGCTCCTACGAGCAGTACTTC. Its protein is CASSPWGGSSYEQYF.

J is TRBJ1-2 and V is TRBV6-6, with 7 bases identical to TRBD1. Germline loops: CDR1 MNHNY, CDR2 SVGAGI (reference sequence). V lost 0 bases to trimming and J lost 8 bases; unmatched junction nucleotides: 12. The CDR3 runs to 16 residues. CDR3 protein: CASSYSIQGGMEGYTF. The CDR3, as DNA: TGTGCCAGCAGTTACTCGATCCAGGGGGGTATGGAAGGCTACACCTTC.

This clonotype was recorded many times. The chain links TRBV6-6 to TRBJ1-1; 7 bases match TRBD1. This CDR3 is 15 amino acids long. Germline V gene lookup returns CDR1 MNHNY and CDR2 SVGAGI (reference sequence). J gave up 5 bases and V 0 bases, and 6 bases lay outside the gene matches. The CDR3 reads CASSYSLTGVTEAFF. For the CDR3, the DNA is TGTGCCAGCAGTTACTCACTTACAGGGGTGACTGAAGCTTTCTTT.

The gene calls are TRBV11-2 and TRBJ2-3, with 10 bases fitting TRBD2. Trimming at V came to 5 bases and at J to 2 bases, leaving 10 bases not matched to a gene. CDR1 and CDR2 from the germline V gene are SGHAT and FQNNGV. The CDR3 covers 17 residues. CDR3 loop: CASSQIAGLADTDTQYF. DNA for the CDR3: TGTGCCAGCAGCCAAATCGCAGGACTAGCGGACACAGATACGCAGTATTTT.

This clonotype was found many times. The chain employs TRBV7-6 and TRBJ2-1, with TRBD2 matching 12 bases. Germline CDR1 is SGHVS and CDR2 is FNYEAQ. V gave up 5 bases and J gave up 2 bases; unmatched junction bases: 1. This CDR3 has 15 amino acids. This CDR3 is CASSTSGGPYNEQFF. The CDR3 nucleotides are TGTGCCAGCAGCACTAGCGGGGGGCCCTACAATGAGCAGTTCTTC.

Only a few counts were recorded for this clonotype. This chain connects TRBV2 to TRBJ1-6; a weak D match, TRBD1 (6 bases). The CDR3 runs to 18 residues. The V gene lost 5 bases and the J gene lost 3 bases, with 20 bases spanning the gap. Germline V lookup: CDR1 SNHLY, CDR2 FYNNEI. The CDR3 DNA reads as TGTGCCAGCAGTCCTATATCCCTGACAGGAATCTATAATTCACCCCTCCACTTT. Translating it yields CASSPISLTGIYNSPLHF.